The 8 T cell receptor beta chains listed next were all sequenced from one sample in a study of early T cells in non-severe SARS-CoV-2 infection. One entry per CDR3 protein results from TCRdb running MiXCR on the 5' RACE reads. The sample has 60,000 to 90,000 distinct CDR3 sequences; around 8.7% are singletons. The sample comprised whole blood. These receptors all stem from an adult who was a healthcare worker with PCR-confirmed SARS-CoV-2 infection or an uninfected control (not recorded which).

V and J are TRBV20-1 and TRBJ2-1; 8 positions match TRBD2. This CDR3 region has 12 residues. Losses at the gene ends were 7 bases for V and 5 bases for J; bases not matched to a gene: 4. Germline-derived CDR1 and CDR2 are DFQATT and SNEGSKA (reference sequence). The CDR3 sequence: CSDAGGNNEQFF. As DNA, the CDR3 is TGCAGTGACGCGGGAGGTAACAATGAGCAGTTCTTC.

V gene TRBV11-2 combines with J gene TRBJ2-3; D ambiguous. Trimming pared 5 bases from V and 6 bases from J, leaving 9 bases between. This CDR3 spans 12 amino acids. CDR1 and CDR2 from the germline V gene are SGHAT and FQNNGV. The CDR3 coding sequence is TGTGCCAGCAGCCCCCGGGTGGATACGCAGTATTTT. Translated: CASSPRVDTQYF.

This clonotype has a handful of counts. The chain combines TRBV7-2 with TRBJ1-2; D not certain. Trimming shortened V by 1 base and J by 6 bases, and 12 bases separated the two germline ends. The CDR3 extends over 14 amino acids. Germline CDR1 is SGHTA and CDR2 is FQGNSA. The CDR3 DNA is TGTGCCAGCAGCTTAGTTTTCGCAGGACATGGCTACACCTTC. Amino acids: CASSLVFAGHGYTF.

This clonotype showed up just a few times. The CDR3 here is CASSFAGLGELFF. CDR3 coding DNA: TGTGCCAGCAGCTTCGCGGGGCTCGGGGAGCTGTTTTTT. The chain uses TRBV11-3 and TRBJ2-2, with a tentative D call TRBD2 (6 bases). The CDR3 contains 13 residues. The V end was cut by 3 bases, the J end by 7 bases, with 9 bases between. From germline, CDR1 is SGHNT and CDR2 YENEEA. The complete variable domain, with remaining parts taken from reference TRBV11-3 and TRBJ2-2, reads EAGVVQSPRYKIIEKKQPVAFWCNPISGHNTLYWYLQNLGQGPELLIRYENEEAVDDSQLPKDRFSAERLKGVDSTLKIQPAELGDSAVYLCASSFAGLGELFFGEGSRLTVL.

V gene TRBV12-3 or TRBV12-4 combines with J gene TRBJ2-3; a possible D gene is TRBD1 (5 bases). The CDR3 contains 13 residues. The V end lost 10 bases, the J end lost 4 bases, and 15 bases lay between the germline ends. The CDR3 loop is CATTVLFADTQYF. The CDR3 nucleotides are TGTGCCACGACAGTACTCTTCGCAGATACGCAGTATTTT.

This sequence joins TRBV27 and TRBJ2-5; D is uncertain. The CDR3 loop spans 13 amino acids. Trimming stripped 6 bases from V and 2 bases from J, with 10 bases between. Germline-derived CDR1 and CDR2 are MNHEY and SMNVEV (reference sequence). This CDR3 reads CASSHELQETQYF. CDR3 DNA sequence: TGTGCCAGCAGCCACGAGTTACAAGAGACCCAGTACTTC.

The table lists this clonotype with a few counts. The V call is TRBV5-4, the J call TRBJ2-5; D is undetermined. The CDR3 spans 11 residues. Trimming removed 4 bases from V and 5 bases from J, with 6 bases in between. Germline V gene data show CDR1 as SGHNT and CDR2 as YYREEE (reference sequence). CDR3 in DNA: TGTGCCAGCAGCATCGAGGAGACCCAGTACTTC. Translated: CASSIEETQYF.

The chain employs TRBV19 and TRBJ2-7, with 8 nucleotides matching TRBD1. The CDR3 totals 13 residues. The germline CDR1 and CDR2 sequences are LNHDA and SQIVND (reference sequence). V lost 8 bases and J lost 5; bases outside the gene matches: 8. CDR3 sequence (DNA): TGTGCCAGTGGTTGGCAGGGGGCCCACGAGCAGTACTTC. Its protein product is CASGWQGAHEQYF. The variable domain in full, with the rest retrieved from reference TRBV19 and TRBJ2-7, is DGGITQSPKYLFRKEGQNVTLSCEQNLNHDAMYWYRQDPGQGLRLIYYSQIVNDFQKGDIAEGYSVSREKKESFPLTVTSAQKNPTAFYLCASGWQGAHEQYFGPGTRLTVT.